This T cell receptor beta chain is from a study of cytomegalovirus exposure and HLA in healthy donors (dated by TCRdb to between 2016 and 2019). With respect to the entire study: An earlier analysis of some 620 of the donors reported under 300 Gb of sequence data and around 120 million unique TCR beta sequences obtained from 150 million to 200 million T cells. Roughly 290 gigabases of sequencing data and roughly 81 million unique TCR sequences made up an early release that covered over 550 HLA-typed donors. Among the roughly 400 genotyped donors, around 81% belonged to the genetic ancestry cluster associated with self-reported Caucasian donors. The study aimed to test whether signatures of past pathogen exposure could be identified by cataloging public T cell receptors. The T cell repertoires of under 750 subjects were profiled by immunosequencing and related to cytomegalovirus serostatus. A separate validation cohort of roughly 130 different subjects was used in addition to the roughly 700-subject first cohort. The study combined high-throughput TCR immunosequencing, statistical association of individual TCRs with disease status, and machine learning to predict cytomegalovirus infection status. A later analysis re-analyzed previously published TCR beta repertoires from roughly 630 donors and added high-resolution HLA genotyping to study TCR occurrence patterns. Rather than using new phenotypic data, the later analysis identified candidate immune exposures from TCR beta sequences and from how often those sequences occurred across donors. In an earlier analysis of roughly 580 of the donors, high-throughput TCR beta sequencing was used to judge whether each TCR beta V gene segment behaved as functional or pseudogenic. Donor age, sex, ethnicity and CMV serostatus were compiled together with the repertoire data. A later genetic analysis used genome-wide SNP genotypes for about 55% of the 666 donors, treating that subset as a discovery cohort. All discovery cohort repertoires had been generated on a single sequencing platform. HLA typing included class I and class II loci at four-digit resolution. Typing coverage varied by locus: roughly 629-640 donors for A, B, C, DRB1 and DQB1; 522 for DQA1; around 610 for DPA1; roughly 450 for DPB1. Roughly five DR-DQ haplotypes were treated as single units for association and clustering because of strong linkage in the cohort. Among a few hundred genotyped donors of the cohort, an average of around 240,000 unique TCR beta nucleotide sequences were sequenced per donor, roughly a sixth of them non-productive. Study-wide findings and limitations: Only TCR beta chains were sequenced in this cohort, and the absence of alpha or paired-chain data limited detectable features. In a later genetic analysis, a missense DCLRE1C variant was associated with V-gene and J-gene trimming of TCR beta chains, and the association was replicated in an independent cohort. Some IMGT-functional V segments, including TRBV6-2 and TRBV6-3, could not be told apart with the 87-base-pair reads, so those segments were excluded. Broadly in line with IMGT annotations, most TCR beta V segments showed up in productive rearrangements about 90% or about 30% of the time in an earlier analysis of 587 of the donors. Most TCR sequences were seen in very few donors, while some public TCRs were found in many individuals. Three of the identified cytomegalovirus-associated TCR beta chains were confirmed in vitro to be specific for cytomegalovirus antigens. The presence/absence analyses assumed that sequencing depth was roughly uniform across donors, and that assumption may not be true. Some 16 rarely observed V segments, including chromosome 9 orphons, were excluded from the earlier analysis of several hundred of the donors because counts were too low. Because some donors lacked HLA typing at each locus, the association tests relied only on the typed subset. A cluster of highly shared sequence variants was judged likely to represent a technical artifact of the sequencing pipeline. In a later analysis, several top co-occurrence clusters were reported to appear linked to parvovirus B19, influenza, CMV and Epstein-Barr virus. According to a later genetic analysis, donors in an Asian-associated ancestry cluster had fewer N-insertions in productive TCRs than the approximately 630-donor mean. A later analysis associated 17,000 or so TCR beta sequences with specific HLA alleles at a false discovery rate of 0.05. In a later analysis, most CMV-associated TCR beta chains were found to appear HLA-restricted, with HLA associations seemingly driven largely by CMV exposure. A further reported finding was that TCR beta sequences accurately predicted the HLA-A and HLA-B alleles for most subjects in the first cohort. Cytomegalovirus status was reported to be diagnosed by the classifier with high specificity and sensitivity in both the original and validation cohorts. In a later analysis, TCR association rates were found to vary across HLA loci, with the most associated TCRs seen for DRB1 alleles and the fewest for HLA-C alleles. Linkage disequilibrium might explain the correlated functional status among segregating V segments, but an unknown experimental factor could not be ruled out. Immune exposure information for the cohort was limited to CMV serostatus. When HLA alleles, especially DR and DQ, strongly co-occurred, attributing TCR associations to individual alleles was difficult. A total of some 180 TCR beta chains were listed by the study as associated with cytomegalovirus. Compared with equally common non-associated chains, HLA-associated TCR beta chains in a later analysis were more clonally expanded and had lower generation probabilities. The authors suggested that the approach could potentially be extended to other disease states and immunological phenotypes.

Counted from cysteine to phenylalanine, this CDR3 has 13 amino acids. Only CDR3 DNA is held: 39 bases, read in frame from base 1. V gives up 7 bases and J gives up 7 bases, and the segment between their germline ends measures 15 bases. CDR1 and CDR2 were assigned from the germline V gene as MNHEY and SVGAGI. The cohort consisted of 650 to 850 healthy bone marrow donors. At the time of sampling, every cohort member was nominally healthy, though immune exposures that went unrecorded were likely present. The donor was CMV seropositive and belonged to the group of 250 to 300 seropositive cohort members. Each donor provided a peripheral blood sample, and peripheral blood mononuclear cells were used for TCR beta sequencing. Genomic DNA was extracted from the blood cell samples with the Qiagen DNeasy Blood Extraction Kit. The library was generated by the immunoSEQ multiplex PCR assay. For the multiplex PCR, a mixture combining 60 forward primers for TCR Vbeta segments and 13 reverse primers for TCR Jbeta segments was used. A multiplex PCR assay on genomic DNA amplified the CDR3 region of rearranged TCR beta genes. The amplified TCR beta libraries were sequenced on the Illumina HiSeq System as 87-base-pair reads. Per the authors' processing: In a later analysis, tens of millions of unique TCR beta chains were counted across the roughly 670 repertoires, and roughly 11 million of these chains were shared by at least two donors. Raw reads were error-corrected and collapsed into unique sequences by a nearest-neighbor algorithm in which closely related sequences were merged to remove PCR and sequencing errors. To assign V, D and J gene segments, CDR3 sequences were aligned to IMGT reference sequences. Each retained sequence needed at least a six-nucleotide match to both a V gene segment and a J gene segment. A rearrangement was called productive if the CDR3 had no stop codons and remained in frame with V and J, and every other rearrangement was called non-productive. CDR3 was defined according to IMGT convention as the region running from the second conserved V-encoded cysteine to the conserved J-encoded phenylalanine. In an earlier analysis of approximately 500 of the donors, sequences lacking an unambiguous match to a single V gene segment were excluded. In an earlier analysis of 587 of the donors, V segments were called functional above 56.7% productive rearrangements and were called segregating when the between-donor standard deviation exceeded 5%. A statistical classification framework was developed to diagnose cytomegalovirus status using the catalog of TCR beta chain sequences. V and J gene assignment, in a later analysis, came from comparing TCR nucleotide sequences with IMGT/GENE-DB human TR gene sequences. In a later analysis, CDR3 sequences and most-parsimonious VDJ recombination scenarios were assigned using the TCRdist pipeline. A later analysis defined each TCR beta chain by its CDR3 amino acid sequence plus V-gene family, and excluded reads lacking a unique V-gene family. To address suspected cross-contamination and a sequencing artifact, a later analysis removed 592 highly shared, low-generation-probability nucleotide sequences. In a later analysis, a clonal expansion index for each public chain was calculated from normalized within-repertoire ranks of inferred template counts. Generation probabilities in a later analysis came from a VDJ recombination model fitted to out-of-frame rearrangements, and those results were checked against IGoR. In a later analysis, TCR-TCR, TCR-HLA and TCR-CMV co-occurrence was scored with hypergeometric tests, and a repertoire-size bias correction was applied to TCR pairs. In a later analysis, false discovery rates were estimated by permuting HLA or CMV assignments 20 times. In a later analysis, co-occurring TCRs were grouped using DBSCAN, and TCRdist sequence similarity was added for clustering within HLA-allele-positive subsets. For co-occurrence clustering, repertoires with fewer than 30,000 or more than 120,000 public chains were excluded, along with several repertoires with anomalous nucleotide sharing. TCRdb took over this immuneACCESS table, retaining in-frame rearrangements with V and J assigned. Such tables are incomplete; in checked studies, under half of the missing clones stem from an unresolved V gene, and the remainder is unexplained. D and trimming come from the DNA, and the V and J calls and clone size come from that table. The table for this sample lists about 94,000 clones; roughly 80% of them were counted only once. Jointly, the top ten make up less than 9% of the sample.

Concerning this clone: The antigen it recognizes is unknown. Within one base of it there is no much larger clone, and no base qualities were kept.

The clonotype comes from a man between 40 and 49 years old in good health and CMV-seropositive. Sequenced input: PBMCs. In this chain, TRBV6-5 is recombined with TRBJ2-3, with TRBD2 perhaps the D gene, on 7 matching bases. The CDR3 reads CASTRGGRNTQYF. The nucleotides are TGTGCCAGCACTAGGGGGGGCCGGAATACGCAGTATTTT.